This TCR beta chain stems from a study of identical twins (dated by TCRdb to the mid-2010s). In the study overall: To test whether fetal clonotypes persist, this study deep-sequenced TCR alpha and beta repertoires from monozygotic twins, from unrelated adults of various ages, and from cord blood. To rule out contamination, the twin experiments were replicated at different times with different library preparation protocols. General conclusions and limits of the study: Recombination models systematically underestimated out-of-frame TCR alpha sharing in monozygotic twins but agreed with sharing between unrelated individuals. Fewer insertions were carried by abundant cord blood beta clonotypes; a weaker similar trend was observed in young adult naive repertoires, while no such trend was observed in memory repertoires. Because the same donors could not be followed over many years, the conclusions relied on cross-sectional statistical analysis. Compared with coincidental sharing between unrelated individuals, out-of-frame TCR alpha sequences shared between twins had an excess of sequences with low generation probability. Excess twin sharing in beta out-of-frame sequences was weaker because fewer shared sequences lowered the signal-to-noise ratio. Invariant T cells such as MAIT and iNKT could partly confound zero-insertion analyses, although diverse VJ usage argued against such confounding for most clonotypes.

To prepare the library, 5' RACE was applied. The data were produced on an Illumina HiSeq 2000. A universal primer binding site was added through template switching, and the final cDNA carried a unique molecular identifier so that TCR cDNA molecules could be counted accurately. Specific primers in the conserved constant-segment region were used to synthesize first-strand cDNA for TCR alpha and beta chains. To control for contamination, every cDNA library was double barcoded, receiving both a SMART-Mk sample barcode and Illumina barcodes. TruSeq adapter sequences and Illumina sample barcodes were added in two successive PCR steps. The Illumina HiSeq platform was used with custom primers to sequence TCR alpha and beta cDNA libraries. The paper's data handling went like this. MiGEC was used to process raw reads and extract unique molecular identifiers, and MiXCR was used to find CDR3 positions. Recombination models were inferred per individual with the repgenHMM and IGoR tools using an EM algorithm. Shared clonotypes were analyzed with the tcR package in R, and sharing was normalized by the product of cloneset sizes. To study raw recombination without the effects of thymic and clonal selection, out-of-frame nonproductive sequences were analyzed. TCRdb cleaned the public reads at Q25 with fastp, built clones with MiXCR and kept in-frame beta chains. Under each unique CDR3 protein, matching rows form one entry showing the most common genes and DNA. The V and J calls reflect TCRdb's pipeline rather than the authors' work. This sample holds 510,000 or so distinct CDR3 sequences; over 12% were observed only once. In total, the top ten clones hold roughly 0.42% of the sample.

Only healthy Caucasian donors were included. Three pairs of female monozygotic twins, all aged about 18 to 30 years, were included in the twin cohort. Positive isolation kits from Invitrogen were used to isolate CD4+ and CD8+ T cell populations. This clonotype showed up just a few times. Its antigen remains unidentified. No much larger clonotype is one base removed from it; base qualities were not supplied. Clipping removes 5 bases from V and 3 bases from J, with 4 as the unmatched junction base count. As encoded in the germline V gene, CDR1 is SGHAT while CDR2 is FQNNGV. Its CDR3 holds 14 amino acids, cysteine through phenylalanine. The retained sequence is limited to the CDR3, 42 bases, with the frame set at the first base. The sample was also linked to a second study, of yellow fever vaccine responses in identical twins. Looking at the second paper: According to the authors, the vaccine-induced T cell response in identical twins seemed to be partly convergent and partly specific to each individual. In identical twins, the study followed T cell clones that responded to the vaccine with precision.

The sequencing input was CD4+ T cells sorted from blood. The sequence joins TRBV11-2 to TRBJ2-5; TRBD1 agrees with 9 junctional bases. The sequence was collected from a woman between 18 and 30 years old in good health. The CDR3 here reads CASSDTGGKETQYF. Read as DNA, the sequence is TGTGCCAGCAGCGACACAGGGGGCAAAGAGACCCAGTACTTC.